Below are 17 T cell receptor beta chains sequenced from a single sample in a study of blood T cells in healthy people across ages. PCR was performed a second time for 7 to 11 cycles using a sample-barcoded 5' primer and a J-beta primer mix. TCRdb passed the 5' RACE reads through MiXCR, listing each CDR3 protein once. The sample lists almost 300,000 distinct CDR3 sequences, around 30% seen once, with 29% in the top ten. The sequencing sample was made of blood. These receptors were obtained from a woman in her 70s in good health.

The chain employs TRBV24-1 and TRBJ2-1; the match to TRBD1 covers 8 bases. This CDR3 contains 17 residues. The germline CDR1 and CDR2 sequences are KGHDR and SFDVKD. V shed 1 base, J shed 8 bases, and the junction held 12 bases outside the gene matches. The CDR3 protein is CATSDFSDRASTDEQFF. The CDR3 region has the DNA TGTGCCACCAGTGATTTCTCGGACAGGGCCTCTACGGATGAGCAGTTCTTC.

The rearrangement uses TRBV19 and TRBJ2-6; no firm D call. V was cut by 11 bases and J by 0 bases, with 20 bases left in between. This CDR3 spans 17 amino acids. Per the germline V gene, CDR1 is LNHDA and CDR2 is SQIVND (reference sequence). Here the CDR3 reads CASHGWQALSGANVLTF. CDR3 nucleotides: TGTGCCTCACACGGGTGGCAGGCCCTCTCTGGGGCCAACGTCCTGACTTTC. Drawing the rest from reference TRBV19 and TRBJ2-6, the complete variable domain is DGGITQSPKYLFRKEGQNVTLSCEQNLNHDAMYWYRQDPGQGLRLIYYSQIVNDFQKGDIAEGYSVSREKKESFPLTVTSAQKNPTAFYLCASHGWQALSGANVLTFGAGSRLTVL.

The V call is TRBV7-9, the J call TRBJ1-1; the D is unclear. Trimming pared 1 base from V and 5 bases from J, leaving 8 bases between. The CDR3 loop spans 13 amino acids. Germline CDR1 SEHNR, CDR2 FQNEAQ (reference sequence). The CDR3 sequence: CASSLGVETEAFF. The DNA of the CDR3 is TGTGCCAGCAGCTTAGGGGTGGAGACTGAAGCTTTCTTT.

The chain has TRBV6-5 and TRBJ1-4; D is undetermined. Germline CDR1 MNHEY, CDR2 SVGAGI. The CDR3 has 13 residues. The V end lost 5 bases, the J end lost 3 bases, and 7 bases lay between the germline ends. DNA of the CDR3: TGTGCCAGCAGTGGCCAGGCTAATGAAAAACTGTTTTTT. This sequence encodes CASSGQANEKLFF.

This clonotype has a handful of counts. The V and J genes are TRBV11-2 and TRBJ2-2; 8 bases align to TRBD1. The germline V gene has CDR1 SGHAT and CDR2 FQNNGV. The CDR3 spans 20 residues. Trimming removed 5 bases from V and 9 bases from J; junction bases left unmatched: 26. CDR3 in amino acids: CASSQGQVGPTAIRSRELFF. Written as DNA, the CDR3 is TGTGCCAGCAGCCAGGGACAGGTTGGACCAACGGCAATACGTTCCAGGGAGCTGTTTTTT.

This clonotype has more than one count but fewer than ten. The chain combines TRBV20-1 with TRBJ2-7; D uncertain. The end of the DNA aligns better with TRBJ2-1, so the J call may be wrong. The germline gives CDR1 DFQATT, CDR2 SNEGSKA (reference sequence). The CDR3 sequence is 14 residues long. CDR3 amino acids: CSARDRVTNNEQFF. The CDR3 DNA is TGCAGTGCTAGAGATCGGGTGACAAACAATGAGCAGTTCTTC.

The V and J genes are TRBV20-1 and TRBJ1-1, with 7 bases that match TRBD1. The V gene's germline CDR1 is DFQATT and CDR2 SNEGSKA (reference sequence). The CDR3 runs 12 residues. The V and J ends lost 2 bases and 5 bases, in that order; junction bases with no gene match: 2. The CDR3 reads CSARQGVTEAFF. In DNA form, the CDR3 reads TGCAGTGCTAGACAGGGGGTTACTGAAGCTTTCTTT.

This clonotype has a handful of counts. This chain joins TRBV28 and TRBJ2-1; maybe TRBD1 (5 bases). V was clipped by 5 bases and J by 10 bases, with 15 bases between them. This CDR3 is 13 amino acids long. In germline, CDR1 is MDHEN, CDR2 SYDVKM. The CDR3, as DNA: TGTGCCAGCAGTCTCCCCGACAGACAAGAGCAGTTCTTC. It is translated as CASSLPDRQEQFF.

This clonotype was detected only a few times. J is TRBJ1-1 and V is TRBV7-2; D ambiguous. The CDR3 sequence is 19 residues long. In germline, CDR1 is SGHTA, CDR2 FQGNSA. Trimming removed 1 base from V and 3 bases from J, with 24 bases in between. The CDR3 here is CASSLGGLRPWGRDTEAFF. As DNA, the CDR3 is TGTGCCAGCAGCTTAGGTGGACTTAGGCCTTGGGGTAGGGACACTGAAGCTTTCTTT.

CDR3: CSARGQDSYNEQFF. CDR3 bases: TGCAGTGCTAGAGGCCAGGACTCCTACAATGAGCAGTTCTTC. The chain has TRBV20-1 and TRBJ2-1; the D is unclear. The CDR3 runs to 14 residues. The ends were cut back, 1 base at V and 0 bases at J, with 7 bases in the middle. From germline, CDR1 is DFQATT and CDR2 SNEGSKA (reference sequence).

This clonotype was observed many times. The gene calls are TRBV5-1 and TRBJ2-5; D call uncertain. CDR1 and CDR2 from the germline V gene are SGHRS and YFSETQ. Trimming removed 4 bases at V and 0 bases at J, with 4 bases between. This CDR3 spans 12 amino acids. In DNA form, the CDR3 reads TGCGCCAGCAGCACCAACCAAGAGACCCAGTACTTC. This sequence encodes CASSTNQETQYF.

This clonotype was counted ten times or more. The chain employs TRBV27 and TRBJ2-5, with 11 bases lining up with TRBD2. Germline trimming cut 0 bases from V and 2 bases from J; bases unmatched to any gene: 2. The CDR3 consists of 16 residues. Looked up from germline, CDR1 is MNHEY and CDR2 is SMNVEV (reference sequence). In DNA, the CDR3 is TGTGCCAGCAGTTTATCCCTAGCGGGAGGACAAGAGACCCAGTACTTC. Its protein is CASSLSLAGGQETQYF.

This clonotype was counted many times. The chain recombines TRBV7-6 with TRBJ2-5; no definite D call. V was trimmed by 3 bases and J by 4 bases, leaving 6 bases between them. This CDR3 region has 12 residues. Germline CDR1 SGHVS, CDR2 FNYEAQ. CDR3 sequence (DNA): TGTGCCAGCAGCTTGAACTCAGAGACCCAGTACTTC. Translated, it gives CASSLNSETQYF.

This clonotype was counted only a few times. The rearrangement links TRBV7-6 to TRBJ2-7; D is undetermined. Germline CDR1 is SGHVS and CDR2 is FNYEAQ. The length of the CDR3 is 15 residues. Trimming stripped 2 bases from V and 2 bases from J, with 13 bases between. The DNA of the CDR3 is TGTGCCAGCAGCTTAAGTACGGCGGCTCCCTACGAGCAGTACTTC. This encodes CASSLSTAAPYEQYF.

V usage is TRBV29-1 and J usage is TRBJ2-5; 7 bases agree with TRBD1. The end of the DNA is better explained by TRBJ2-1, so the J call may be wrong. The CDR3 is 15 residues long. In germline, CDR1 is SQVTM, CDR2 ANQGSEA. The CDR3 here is CSGSQDRLGDNEQFF. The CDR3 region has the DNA TGCAGCGGATCCCAGGACAGGCTTGGGGACAATGAGCAGTTCTTC.

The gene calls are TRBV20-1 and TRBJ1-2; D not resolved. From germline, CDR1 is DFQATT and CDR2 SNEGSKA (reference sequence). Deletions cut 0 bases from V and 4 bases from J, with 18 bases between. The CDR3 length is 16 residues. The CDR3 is CSARDRRAARSYGYTF. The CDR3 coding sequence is TGCAGTGCTAGAGATCGGAGGGCGGCTAGATCCTATGGCTACACCTTC.

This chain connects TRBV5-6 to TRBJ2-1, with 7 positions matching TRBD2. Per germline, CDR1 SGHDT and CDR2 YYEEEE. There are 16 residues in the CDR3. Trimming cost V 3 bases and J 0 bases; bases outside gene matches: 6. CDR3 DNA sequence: TGTGCCAGCAGCTACGGGACTACCTACTCCTACAATGAGCAGTTCTTC. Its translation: CASSYGTTYSYNEQFF.